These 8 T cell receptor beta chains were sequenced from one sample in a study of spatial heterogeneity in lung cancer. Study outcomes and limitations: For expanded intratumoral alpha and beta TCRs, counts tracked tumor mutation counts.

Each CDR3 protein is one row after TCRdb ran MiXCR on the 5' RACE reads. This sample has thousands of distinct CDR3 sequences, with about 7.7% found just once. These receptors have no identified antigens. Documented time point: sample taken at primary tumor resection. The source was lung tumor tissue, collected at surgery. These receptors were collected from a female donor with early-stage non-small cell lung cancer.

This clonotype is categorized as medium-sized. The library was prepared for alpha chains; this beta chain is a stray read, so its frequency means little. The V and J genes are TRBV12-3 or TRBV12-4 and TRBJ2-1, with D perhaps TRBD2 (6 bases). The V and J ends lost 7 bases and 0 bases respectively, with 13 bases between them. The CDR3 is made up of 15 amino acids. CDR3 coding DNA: TGTGCCAGCACTATGGACGGGGGCTCCTACAATGAGCAGTTCTTC. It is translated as CASTMDGGSYNEQFF.

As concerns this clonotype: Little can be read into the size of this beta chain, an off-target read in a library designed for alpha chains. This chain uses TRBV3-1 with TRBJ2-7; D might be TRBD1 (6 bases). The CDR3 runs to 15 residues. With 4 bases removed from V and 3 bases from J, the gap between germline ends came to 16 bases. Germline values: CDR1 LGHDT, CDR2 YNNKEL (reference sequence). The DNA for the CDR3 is TGTGCCAGCAGCCCCCGGGACATCCCCTACTACGAGCAGTACTTC. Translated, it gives CASSPRDIPYYEQYF.

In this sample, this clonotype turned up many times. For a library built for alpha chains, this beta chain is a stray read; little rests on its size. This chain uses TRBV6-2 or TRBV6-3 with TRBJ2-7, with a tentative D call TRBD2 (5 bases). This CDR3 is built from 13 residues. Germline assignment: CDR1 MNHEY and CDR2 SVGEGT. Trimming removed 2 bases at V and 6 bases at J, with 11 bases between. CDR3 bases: TGTGCCAGCAGTTACACGGGGTACCGCGAGCAGTACTTC. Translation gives CASSYTGYREQYF.

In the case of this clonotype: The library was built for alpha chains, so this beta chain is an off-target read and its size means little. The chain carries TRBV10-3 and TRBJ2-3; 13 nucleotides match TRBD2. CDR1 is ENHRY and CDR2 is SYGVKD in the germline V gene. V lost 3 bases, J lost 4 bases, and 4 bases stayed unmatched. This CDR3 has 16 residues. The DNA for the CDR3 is TGTGCCATCAGTGATGGACTAGCGGGAGAACCAGATACGCAGTATTTT. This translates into CAISDGLAGEPDTQYF.

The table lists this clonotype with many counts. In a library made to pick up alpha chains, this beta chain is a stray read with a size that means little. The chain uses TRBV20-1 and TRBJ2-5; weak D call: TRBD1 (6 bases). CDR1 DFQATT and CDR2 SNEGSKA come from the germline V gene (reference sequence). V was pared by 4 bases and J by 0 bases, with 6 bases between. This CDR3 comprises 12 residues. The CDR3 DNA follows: TGCAGTGCTAACAGGGACCAAGAGACCCAGTACTTC. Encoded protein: CSANRDQETQYF.

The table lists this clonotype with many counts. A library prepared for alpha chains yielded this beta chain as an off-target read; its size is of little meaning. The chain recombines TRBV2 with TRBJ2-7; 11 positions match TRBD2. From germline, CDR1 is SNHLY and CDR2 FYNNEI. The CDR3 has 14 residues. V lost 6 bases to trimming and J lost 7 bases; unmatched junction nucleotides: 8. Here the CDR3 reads CASRAGTSGWEQYF. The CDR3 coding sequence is TGTGCCAGCAGGGCCGGGACTAGCGGTTGGGAGCAGTACTTC.

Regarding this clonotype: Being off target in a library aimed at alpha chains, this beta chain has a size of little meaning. The CDR3 sequence: CASSETTTGELFF. The DNA for the CDR3 is TGTGCCAGCAGTGAGACTACCACCGGGGAGCTGTTTTTT. This chain links TRBV6-4 with TRBJ2-2; perhaps TRBD2 as D (5 bases). Trimming left V 3 bases short and J 4 bases short, with 6 bases between. The CDR3 runs to 13 residues. Germline loops: CDR1 MRHNA, CDR2 SNTAGT.

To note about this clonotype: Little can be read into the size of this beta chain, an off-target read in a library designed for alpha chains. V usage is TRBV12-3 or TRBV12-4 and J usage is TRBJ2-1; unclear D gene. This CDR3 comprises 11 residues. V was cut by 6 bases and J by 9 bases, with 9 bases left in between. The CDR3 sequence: CASSRGGEQFF. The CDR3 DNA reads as TGTGCCAGCAGCCGTGGCGGTGAGCAGTTCTTC.